This TCR beta chain was profiled in a study of cytomegalovirus exposure and HLA in healthy donors. Findings and limits, study-wide: Rare TCR sequences dominated, though some public TCRs recurred in many donors. Most of the TCR beta V segments (in an earlier analysis) were productive either about 87% or about 30% of the time.

In this sample, this clone turned up once. No antigen is known for it. This CDR3 region has 18 residues. Germline CDR1 is SGDLS and CDR2 is YYNGEE. Trimming at V came to 4 bases and at J to 0 bases, leaving 14 bases not matched to a gene. The PCR was carried out with 60 Vbeta primers and 13 Jbeta primers. The assay was immunoSEQ multiplex PCR, and TCRdb's table has in-frame clones only and misses some. The data contain over 150,000 clones, 80% to 90% of them singletons. What was sequenced was PBMCs. This TCR came from a man in his fifties or sixties in good health and CMV-seropositive. This sequence joins TRBV9 and TRBJ2-7; TRBD2 aligns across 9 bases. In nucleotides, the CDR3 is TGTGCCAGCAGCCCGGGGGCAGCGGGGGGCCTCACCTCCTACGAGCAGTACTTC. Protein: CASSPGAAGGLTSYEQYF.